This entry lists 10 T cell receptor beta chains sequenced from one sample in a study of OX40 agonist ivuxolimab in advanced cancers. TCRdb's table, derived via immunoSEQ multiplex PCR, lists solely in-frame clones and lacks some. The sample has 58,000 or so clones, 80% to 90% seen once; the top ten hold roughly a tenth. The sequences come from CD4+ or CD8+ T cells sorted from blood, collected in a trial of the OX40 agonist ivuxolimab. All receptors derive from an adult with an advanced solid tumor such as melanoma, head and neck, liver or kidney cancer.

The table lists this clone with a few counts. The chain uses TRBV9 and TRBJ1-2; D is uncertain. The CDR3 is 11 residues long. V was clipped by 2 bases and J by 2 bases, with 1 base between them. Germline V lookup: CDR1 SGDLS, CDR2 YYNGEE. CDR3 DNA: TGTGCCAGCAGCGTCAACTATGGCTACACCTTC. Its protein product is CASSVNYGYTF.

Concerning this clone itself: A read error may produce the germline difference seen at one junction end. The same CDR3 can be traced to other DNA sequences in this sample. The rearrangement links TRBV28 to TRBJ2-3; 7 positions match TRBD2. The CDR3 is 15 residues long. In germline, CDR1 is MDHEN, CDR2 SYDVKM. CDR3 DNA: TGTGCTAGCAGTTTTTCGGGGGGATCGAAGGATACGCAGTATTTT. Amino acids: CASSFSGGSKDTQYF.

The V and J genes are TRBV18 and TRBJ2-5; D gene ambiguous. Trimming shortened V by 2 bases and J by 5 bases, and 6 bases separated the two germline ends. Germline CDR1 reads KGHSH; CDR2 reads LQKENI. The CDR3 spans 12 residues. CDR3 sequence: CASSPDPETQYF. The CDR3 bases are TGTGCCAGCTCACCAGACCCGGAGACCCAGTACTTC.

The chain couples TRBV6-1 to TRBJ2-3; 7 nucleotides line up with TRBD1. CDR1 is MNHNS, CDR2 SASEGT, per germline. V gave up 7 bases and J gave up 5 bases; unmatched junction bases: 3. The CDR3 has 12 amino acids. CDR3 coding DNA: TGTGCCAGCATCGGGACAGTAGATACGCAGTATTTT. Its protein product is CASIGTVDTQYF.

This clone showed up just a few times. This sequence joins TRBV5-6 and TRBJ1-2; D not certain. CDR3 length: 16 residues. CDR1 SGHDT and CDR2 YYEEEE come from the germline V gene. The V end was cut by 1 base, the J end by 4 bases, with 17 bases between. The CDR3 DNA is TGTGCCAGCAGCTTGTCAGCGGGTGGGATAGCCTATGGCTACACCTTC. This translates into CASSLSAGGIAYGYTF.

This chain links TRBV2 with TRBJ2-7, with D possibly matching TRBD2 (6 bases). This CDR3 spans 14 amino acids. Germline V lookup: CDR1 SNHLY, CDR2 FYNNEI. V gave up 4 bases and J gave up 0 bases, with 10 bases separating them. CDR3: CASSVRGDSYEQYF. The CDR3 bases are TGTGCCAGCAGTGTGCGCGGGGACTCCTACGAGCAGTACTTC.

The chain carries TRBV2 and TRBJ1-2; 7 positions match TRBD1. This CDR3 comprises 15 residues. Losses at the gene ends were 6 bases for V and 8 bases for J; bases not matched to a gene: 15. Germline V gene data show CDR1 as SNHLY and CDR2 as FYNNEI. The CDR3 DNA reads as TGTGCCAGCAGGTCATACAGGGGAGACGTTGGAGGCTACACCTTC. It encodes CASRSYRGDVGGYTF.

CDR3 residues: CASSLWGRKGSNYGYTF. In nucleotides, the CDR3 is TGTGCCAGCAGCTTATGGGGGCGCAAAGGGTCTAACTATGGCTACACCTTC. This sequence joins TRBV7-9 and TRBJ1-2, with TRBD1 as a possible D gene (6 bases). V was shortened by 2 bases and J by 0 bases, with 16 bases between the two germline ends. The CDR3 contains 17 residues. Germline CDR1 reads SEHNR; CDR2 reads FQNEAQ (reference sequence).

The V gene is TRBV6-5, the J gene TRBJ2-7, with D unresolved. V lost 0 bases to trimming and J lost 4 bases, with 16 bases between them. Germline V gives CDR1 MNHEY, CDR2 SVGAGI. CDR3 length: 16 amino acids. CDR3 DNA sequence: TGTGCCAGCAGTTACTCGACGCCAGGCCAAGGTTACGAGCAGTACTTC. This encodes CASSYSTPGQGYEQYF.

For the CDR3, the DNA is TGCGCCAGCAGCGCTGCCGGGACAGGGGTGCATGAGCAGTTCTTC. The encoded protein is CASSAAGTGVHEQFF. The chain combines TRBV5-1 with TRBJ2-1, with 10 bases that match TRBD1. The junction had 9 bases not matched to a gene; V was cut back by 4 bases and J by 8 bases. The CDR3 extends over 15 amino acids. Germline V gene data show CDR1 as SGHRS and CDR2 as YFSETQ.